The present entry profiles one TCR beta chain with its context. Clones were sequenced by immunoSEQ multiplex PCR, and TCRdb holds only the in-frame ones, with some missing. The table shows some 2.1 million clones, with over 85% occurring only once. These data are taken from a study of shared clonotypes between healthy human individuals. About the study: A donor's plate count was three for CD4 naive and three for CD4 memory; CD8 naive had two and CD8 memory one.

Terminally differentiated effector memory CD45RA+ cells were left out of the naive CD8 fraction, which was CD45RO-negative and positively selected for CCR7. Germline CDR1 SGDLS, CDR2 YYNGEE. The germline V and J ends were trimmed by 1 base and 4 bases, with 15 bases remaining between them. This CDR3 has 15 residues. The clonotype originates from a young man in good health. Some clones in this sample may be carry-over from other donors' samples. The material sequenced was naive CD8+ T cells from PBMCs. The chain is built from TRBV9 and TRBJ2-7; D gene ambiguous. CDR3 residues: CASSVTPNKVYEQYF. The CDR3 coding sequence is TGTGCCAGCAGCGTAACCCCCAATAAGGTATACGAGCAGTACTTC. The full variable domain, its missing parts supplied by reference TRBV9 and TRBJ2-7, is DSGVTQTPKHLITATGQRVTLRCSPRSGDLSVYWYQQSLDQGLQFLIQYYNGEERAKGNILERFSAQQFPDLHSELNLSSLELGDSALYFCASSVTPNKVYEQYFGPGTRLTVT.